A selection of T cell receptor beta chains follows, all from one sample in a study of beta chain features in type 1 diabetes. Generated by immunoSEQ multiplex PCR, the TCRdb table keeps only in-frame clones and is missing some. The sample records roughly 140,000 clones, roughly 50% being singletons. Sequenced material: Tregs from blood. All receptors derive from a man between 18 and 29 years old in good health. Each CDR3 is given with its conserved first and last residue. D genes are given only for firm matches. Rows may omit the clone size; those that give it use once, few, many or a size class.

J gene,V gene,clone size,D gene,CDR3 DNA,CDR3 protein
TRBJ2-3,TRBV29-1,.,TRBD2,TGCAGCGTTCCGGGACTAGGGACAGATACGCAGTATTTT,CSVPGLGTDTQYF
TRBJ2-2,TRBV7-9,few,TRBD1,TGTGCCAGCAGCTCACGGACAGGGAACACCGGGGAGCTGTTTTTT,CASSSRTGNTGELFF
TRBJ1-4,TRBV4-2,.,.,TGTGCCAGCAGCCCCGCCCAGGGCCCCTTAGGTGAAAAACTGTTTTTT,CASSPAQGPLGEKLFF
TRBJ2-7,TRBV5-1,few,TRBD1,TGCGCCAGTCAGGGGGCCGGGGAGCAGTACTTC,CASQGAGEQYF
TRBJ2-3,TRBV2,.,.,TGTGCCAGCAGTAGACAGGTCACGCAGTATTTT,CASSRQVTQYF
TRBJ2-7,TRBV6-5,.,.,TGTGCCAGCAACGATGACACCCGAACCTGGTGGTACTTC,CASNDDTRTWWYF
TRBJ1-6,TRBV28,once,TRBD1,TGTGCCAGCAGACAACAGGGGGCCAGGTATAATTCACCCCTCCACTTT,CASRQQGARYNSPLHF
TRBJ2-7,TRBV10-3,.,.,TGTGCCATCAGTGATACTGTCTACTCCTACGAGCAGTACTTC,CAISDTVYSYEQYF
TRBJ1-2,TRBV5-1,.,TRBD1,TGCGCCAGCAGCTTGGAGAGGGGGCTTGGCTACACCTTC,CASSLERGLGYTF
TRBJ1-2,TRBV6-6,.,TRBD1,TGTGCCAGCAGTTACCGGGACAGAAACTATGGCTACACCTTC,CASSYRDRNYGYTF
TRBJ1-1,TRBV30,few,TRBD1,TGTGCCTGGATGACCGGGACAGGGACAAACACTGAAGCTTTCTTT,CAWMTGTGTNTEAFF
TRBJ2-3,TRBV4-2,.,.,TGTGCCAGCAGCCAAGATCCTAGCACAGATACGCAGTATTTT,CASSQDPSTDTQYF
TRBJ1-2,TRBV7-3,.,.,TGTGCCAGCAGCCTCGGACAGAGCTATGGCTACACCTTC,CASSLGQSYGYTF
TRBJ2-7,TRBV5-4,.,TRBD1,TGTGCCAGCAGCCTTTTGACAGGGATTCACGAGCAGTACTTC,CASSLLTGIHEQYF
TRBJ2-3,TRBV5-1,.,TRBD1,TGCGCCAGCAGCAACGGACAGGGGGTGTCAGATACGCAGTATTTT,CASSNGQGVSDTQYF
TRBJ2-7,TRBV28,.,.,TGTGCCAGCAGACCCGCGGCTTATGGGGGCCCCACCTACGAGCAGTACTTC,CASRPAAYGGPTYEQYF
TRBJ2-5,TRBV19,once,TRBD1,TGTGCCAGTAGCAGAACCGGGACAGGGGGACAAGAGACCCAGTACTTC,CASSRTGTGGQETQYF
TRBJ2-7,TRBV4-3,.,.,TGCGCCAGCAGCCAGGGACTCAACTACGAGCAGTACTTC,CASSQGLNYEQYF
TRBJ2-1,TRBV5-8,few,TRBD1,TGTGCCAGCAGCTTGGGGTTTGGGACAGGGGGTGTCAATGAGCAGTTCTTC,CASSLGFGTGGVNEQFF
TRBJ1-2,TRBV7-9,few,.,TGTGCCAGCAGCTTAGCGGGCAGGGTCCTGAACTATGGCTACACCTTC,CASSLAGRVLNYGYTF
TRBJ1-5,TRBV5-1,.,.,TGCGCCAGCAGAGACAGGAGCAATCAGCCCCAGCATTTT,CASRDRSNQPQHF
TRBJ2-7,TRBV28,few,.,TGTGCCAGCAGCTACTGGAGGGCCCAGACCTCCGAGCAGTACTTC,CASSYWRAQTSEQYF
TRBJ2-1,TRBV28,.,.,TGTGCCAGCACCCCTCGACGGGGGTCCTACAATGAGCAGTTCTTC,CASTPRRGSYNEQFF
TRBJ2-3,TRBV29-1,.,.,TGCAGCGTTGTTCGGAGGCCGTCAGATACGCAGTATTTT,CSVVRRPSDTQYF
TRBJ1-2,TRBV5-4,few,TRBD1,TGTGCCAGCAGAATCTCTCCTACAGGGGAAGATGGCTACACCTTC,CASRISPTGEDGYTF
TRBJ2-7,TRBV19,few,TRBD1,TGTGCCAGTAAAGAGGACAGGGGTGGCGAGCAGTACTTC,CASKEDRGGEQYF
TRBJ1-4,TRBV4-3,.,TRBD1,TGCGCCAGCAGCCAAGAAAGAACCGGGACAGCTAATGAAAAACTGTTTTTT,CASSQERTGTANEKLFF
TRBJ1-1,TRBV7-9,.,.,TGTGCCAGCAGCTTAGACCTGCCTGAGCCTTTCTTT,CASSLDLPEPFF
TRBJ2-1,TRBV10-3,.,TRBD2,TGTGCCATCCGCGGTCAGGAGGGACTAGCGTGGGTCTTC,CAIRGQEGLAWVF
TRBJ1-4,TRBV5-8,.,TRBD1,TGTGCCAGCAGCCGGGGGACAGGGGGACCTTCGGGGAAACTGTTTTTT,CASSRGTGGPSGKLFF
TRBJ2-6,TRBV2,.,.,TGTGCCAGCAGTGAAGGCAGATTCTCCGGGGCCAACGTCCTGACTTTC,CASSEGRFSGANVLTF
TRBJ2-7,TRBV5-6,.,.,TGTGCCAGCAACACCGACAGGACCGGCGAGCAGTACTTC,CASNTDRTGEQYF
TRBJ2-7,TRBV9,.,.,TGTGCCAGCAGCGTAGCACCCCGGGGTCGGCAGTACTTC,CASSVAPRGRQYF
TRBJ2-3,TRBV4-2,.,TRBD2,TGTGCCAGCAGCCAAGTGTCTGGCGGGGGGGCCACAGATACGCAGTATTTT,CASSQVSGGGATDTQYF
TRBJ1-2,TRBV30,.,.,TGTGCCTGGAGCCCCGGTCCCGGGGTTGTCTACACCTTC,CAWSPGPGVVYTF
TRBJ2-1,TRBV29-1,.,TRBD2,TGCAGCGTTCCCGGGACTAGCGTCTACAATGAGCAGTTCTTC,CSVPGTSVYNEQFF
TRBJ2-7,TRBV28,.,.,TGTGCCAGCTTACGACAACCCTACGAGCAGTACTTC,CASLRQPYEQYF
TRBJ2-1,TRBV4-1,few,TRBD1,TGCGCCAGCAGCCAAGCACCGGGACAGGCTTACAATGAGCAGTTCTTC,CASSQAPGQAYNEQFF
TRBJ2-3,TRBV10-3,.,.,TGTGCCATCACCGGGACTAGCACAGATACGCAGTATTTT,CAITGTSTDTQYF
TRBJ2-7,TRBV11-2,.,.,TGTGCCAGCAGCTTATCTCAGGTTGACAGGTCCTACGAGCAGTACTTC,CASSLSQVDRSYEQYF
TRBJ2-1,TRBV28,.,TRBD1,TGTGCCAGCGCCCGACAGGGCCCCTACAATGAGCAGTTCTTC,CASARQGPYNEQFF
TRBJ2-7,TRBV28,.,TRBD2,TGTGCCAGCAGTTACCGGACTAGCGGGAGATACGAGCAGTACTTC,CASSYRTSGRYEQYF
TRBJ1-1,TRBV15,.,.,TGTGCCACCAGCAGACTAACAGGGCCCAAGGGAACTGAAGCTTTCTTT,CATSRLTGPKGTEAFF
TRBJ1-2,TRBV30,.,.,TGTGCCTGTTCCATCCGGGGGAAGAGCTATGGCTACACCTTC,CACSIRGKSYGYTF
TRBJ1-5,TRBV7-2,.,TRBD1,TGTGCCAGCAGCTTGAGGACAGGAGATCAATATCAGCCCCAGCATTTT,CASSLRTGDQYQPQHF
TRBJ1-2,TRBV27,.,.,TGTGCCAGTTACTCACCCCAGGGTCTCGGCTACACCTTC,CASYSPQGLGYTF
TRBJ1-3,TRBV5-1,.,TRBD1,TGCGCCAGCAGCCAGACAGGGGCTGGAAACACCATATATTTT,CASSQTGAGNTIYF
TRBJ1-1,TRBV6-6,.,.,TGTGCCAGCAGATCCGACAGGAACACTGAAGCTTTCTTT,CASRSDRNTEAFF
TRBJ1-1,TRBV7-2,.,.,TGTGCCAGCAGCTGGGGGGGGGCGAGTAACACTGAAGCTTTCTTT,CASSWGGASNTEAFF
TRBJ1-2,TRBV7-9,.,.,TGTGCCAGCAGCCCCAACGGGGTTCGGAGCTATGGCTACACCTTC,CASSPNGVRSYGYTF
TRBJ2-6,TRBV5-4,few,TRBD1,TGTGCCAGCAGCTTGCGTTACAGGGGGCCGTCTGGGGCCAACGTCCTGACTTTC,CASSLRYRGPSGANVLTF